The 19 T cell receptor beta chains in this list originate from one sample, sequenced in a study of PD-1 blockade in mismatch repair-deficient tumors. The data were produced by immunoSEQ multiplex PCR, yet TCRdb's version contains in-frame clones alone and is incomplete. The profile covers about 100,000 clones, with 82% appearing a single time and approximately 6.5% taken by the ten largest. The sample in question was peripheral blood, obtained 30 to 36 weeks after starting pembrolizumab. All receptors derive from an adult with mismatch repair-deficient cancer.

This clone was recorded once. V usage is TRBV7-2 and J usage is TRBJ1-1; no reliable D call. Germline values: CDR1 SGHTA, CDR2 FQGNSA. This CDR3 region has 14 residues. V lost 0 bases, J lost 1 base, and 6 bases lay in between. CDR3 nucleotides: TGTGCCAGCAGCTTAGCGGCGCGGAACACTGAAGCTTTCTTT. As protein: CASSLAARNTEAFF.

This chain joins TRBV29-1 and TRBJ2-7, with TRBD2 identical over 7 bases. Per germline, CDR1 SQVTM and CDR2 ANQGSEA. The CDR3 consists of 14 residues. V shed 5 bases and J 2 bases; nucleotides not matched to a gene: 9. The CDR3 sequence is CSVRGASGTYEQYF. The CDR3 bases are TGCAGCGTTCGTGGGGCTAGCGGCACCTACGAGCAGTACTTC.

This chain joins TRBV28 and TRBJ2-3; D may be TRBD2 (5 bases). Germline V gives CDR1 MDHEN, CDR2 SYDVKM. The CDR3 covers 13 residues. V lost 4 bases to trimming and J lost 4 bases, with 9 bases between them. The CDR3 DNA follows: TGTGCCAGCAGTTCCCCGAGGGCAGATACGCAGTATTTT. Protein sequence: CASSSPRADTQYF.

CDR3 in amino acids: CASRGVFNSYEQYF. The DNA of the CDR3 is TGTGCCAGCAGGGGGGTGTTCAACTCCTACGAGCAGTACTTC. The chain carries TRBV6-1 and TRBJ2-7; the D gene could be TRBD1 or TRBD2 (5 bases each). The CDR3 contains 14 residues. Germline assignment: CDR1 MNHNS and CDR2 SASEGT. Between the trimmed V and J ends, which lost 6 bases and 0 bases, there was a span of 12 bases.

The V gene is TRBV7-9, the J gene TRBJ1-1, with 8 bases matching TRBD1. Germline V gives CDR1 SEHNR, CDR2 FQNEAQ (reference sequence). J gave up 10 bases and V 2 bases, and 6 bases lay outside the gene matches. The CDR3 has 13 residues. The CDR3 DNA reads TGTGCCAGCAGCTTATTTGAGGACAGGGCAGCTTTCTTT. Its protein product is CASSLFEDRAAFF.

V is TRBV5-1 and J is TRBJ2-5; TRBD1 matches 8 bases. V was pared by 4 bases and J by 5 bases, with 13 bases of the junction left unmatched. CDR1 SGHRS and CDR2 YFSETQ come from the germline V gene. CDR3 length: 16 amino acids. The CDR3 here is CASSPNGQGEGETQYF. The CDR3 DNA is TGCGCCAGCAGCCCCAACGGACAGGGCGAGGGGGAGACCCAGTACTTC.

The V gene is TRBV5-4, the J gene TRBJ2-7, with TRBD2 matching over 13 bases. The V gene end was trimmed by 4 bases and the J gene end by 4 bases; junction bases not matched to a gene: 5. Per the germline V gene, CDR1 is SGHNT and CDR2 is YYREEE (reference sequence). This CDR3 contains 15 residues. The CDR3, as DNA: TGTGCCAGCAGCAAAGTACTAGCGGGAGGGTACGAGCAGTACTTC. Translation gives CASSKVLAGGYEQYF.

This clone was seen a few times. The chain employs TRBV6-1 and TRBJ2-7; D is ambiguous. The germline gives CDR1 MNHNS, CDR2 SASEGT. Trimming cost V 2 bases and J 4 bases, with 18 bases left between them. This CDR3 has 16 amino acids. The CDR3 DNA sequence: TGTGCCAGCAGTGAATTTAGCCCCAATGTGGGATACGAGCAGTACTTC. Translated, it gives CASSEFSPNVGYEQYF.

The chain joins TRBV9 to TRBJ2-7; maybe TRBD2 (6 bases). V gave up 3 bases and J gave up 0 bases, with 10 bases separating them. The CDR3 totals 14 residues. Per the germline V gene, CDR1 is SGDLS and CDR2 is YYNGEE. CDR3 region: CASSDGSYSYEQYF. The CDR3 DNA follows: TGTGCCAGCAGCGACGGGAGTTACTCCTACGAGCAGTACTTC.

This chain uses TRBV18 with TRBJ2-1; 10 nucleotides align to TRBD2. V gave up 5 bases and J gave up 6 bases; unmatched junction bases: 7. This CDR3 contains 15 residues. Germline CDR1 is KGHSH and CDR2 is LQKENI. In DNA form, the CDR3 reads TGTGCCAGCTCAGAGCTAGCGGGAGAGCTCAATGAGCAGTTCTTC. This translates into CASSELAGELNEQFF. Supplemented by reference TRBV18 and TRBJ2-1, the full variable domain reads NAGVMQNPRHLVRRRGQEARLRCSPMKGHSHVYWYRQLPEEGLKFMVYLQKENIIDESGMPKERFSAEFPKEGPSILRIQQVVRGDSAAYFCASSELAGELNEQFFGPGTRLTVL.

The chain joins TRBV6-5 to TRBJ1-1; D gene unclear. CDR1 is MNHEY, CDR2 SVGAGI, per germline. Trimming took 0 bases from V and 4 from J, leaving 6 bases between them. The CDR3 extends over 13 amino acids. The CDR3: CASSYSPRTEAFF. CDR3 coding DNA: TGTGCCAGCAGTTACTCCCCACGCACTGAAGCTTTCTTT.

The gene calls are TRBV9 and TRBJ1-1; D is uncertain. V gave up 4 bases and J gave up 1 base, with 11 bases separating them. Per germline, CDR1 SGDLS and CDR2 YYNGEE. The CDR3 loop spans 14 amino acids. CDR3 coding DNA: TGTGCCAGCAGCCACTTTCAAGAGAACACTGAAGCTTTCTTT. This gives the protein CASSHFQENTEAFF.

The rearrangement uses TRBV5-6 and TRBJ1-5; D gene ambiguous. Germline CDR1 reads SGHDT; CDR2 reads YYEEEE. V was clipped by 0 bases and J by 7 bases, with 11 bases between them. This CDR3 has 14 residues. In nucleotides, the CDR3 is TGTGCCAGCAGCTTGGGTCGGGTGGAACAGCCCCAGCATTTT. It is translated as CASSLGRVEQPQHF.

V is TRBV15 and J is TRBJ2-1; 9 bases agree with TRBD2. The CDR3 loop spans 15 amino acids. With V trimmed by 7 bases and J by 10 bases, 14 bases remained unmatched. CDR1 and CDR2 from the germline V gene are LNHNV and YYDKDF (reference sequence). The CDR3 DNA reads TGTGCCACCATTGTAGCGGGGGCTCCGACCGGCGAGCAGTTCTTC. Translated, it gives CATIVAGAPTGEQFF.

V usage is TRBV4-2 and J usage is TRBJ1-6; D gene ambiguous. CDR3 length equals 15 residues. V was pared by 0 bases and J by 9 bases, with 12 bases between. Germline V gene lookup returns CDR1 LGHNA and CDR2 YNFKEQ. CDR3 sequence: CASSQDLERRSPLHF. The CDR3 DNA follows: TGTGCCAGCAGCCAAGATCTGGAGCGGCGTTCACCCCTCCACTTT.

This clone was found once. The rearrangement links TRBV6-5 to TRBJ2-7, with TRBD1 matching 7 bases. CDR1 is MNHEY and CDR2 is SVGAGI in the germline V gene. The length of the CDR3 is 14 residues. V shed 6 bases, J shed 7 bases, and the junction held 12 bases outside the gene matches. CDR3 loop: CASRPRLDRPEQYF. Here the CDR3 DNA reads TGTGCCAGCAGACCACGGTTGGACAGGCCGGAGCAGTACTTC.

The chain is built from TRBV6-5 and TRBJ1-1, with D uncertain. The CDR3 is 14 amino acids. Trimming shortened V by 7 bases and J by 0 bases, and 12 bases separated the two germline ends. Per the germline V gene, CDR1 is MNHEY and CDR2 is SVGAGI. CDR3 loop: CASNPRAVNTEAFF. CDR3 nucleotide sequence: TGTGCCAGCAACCCGAGGGCCGTGAACACTGAAGCTTTCTTT.

This chain uses TRBV7-3 with TRBJ2-1; 11 bases map to TRBD2. The CDR3 is 18 residues long. The V and J ends lost 1 base and 8 bases, in that order; junction bases with no gene match: 13. Germline CDR1 reads SGHTA; CDR2 reads FQGTGA. The CDR3 sequence is CASSLNPPLAGGFDEQFF. The CDR3 DNA reads TGTGCCAGCAGCTTAAACCCCCCGCTAGCGGGAGGATTCGATGAGCAGTTCTTC. The whole variable domain, filled in from reference TRBV7-3 and TRBJ2-1, reads GAGVSQTPSNKVTEKGKYVELRCDPISGHTALYWYRQSLGQGPEFLIYFQGTGAADDSGLPNDRFFAVRPEGSVSTLKIQRTERGDSAVYLCASSLNPPLAGGFDEQFFGPGTRLTVL.

This rearrangement joins TRBV6-6 to TRBJ2-6; possible D gene TRBD2, 5 bases. V was pared by 0 bases and J by 0 bases, with 6 bases between. Germline assignment: CDR1 MNHNY and CDR2 SVGAGI (reference sequence). This CDR3 spans 16 amino acids. CDR3 sequence reads: CASSYSRDSGANVLTF. CDR3 sequence (DNA): TGTGCCAGCAGTTACTCGAGGGACTCTGGGGCCAACGTCCTGACTTTC.